This T cell receptor (beta chain) was recorded in a study of early T cells in non-severe SARS-CoV-2 infection. On the study more broadly: Sequencing input comprised bulk RNA from unsorted whole blood; chain pairing was not available.

The CDR3 extends over 12 amino acids. CDR1 DFQATT and CDR2 SNEGSKA come from the germline V gene (reference sequence). The ends lost 6 bases at V and 3 bases at J; junction bases unmatched: 4. TCRdb passed the 5' RACE reads through MiXCR, listing each CDR3 protein once. The sample yields 40,000 or so distinct CDR3 sequences, approximately 5.8% seen once. This clonotype has a count of ten or more. The sequence derives from an adult who was a healthcare worker with PCR-confirmed SARS-CoV-2 infection or an uninfected control (not recorded which). Input material: whole blood. The rearrangement links TRBV20-1 to TRBJ2-7; 8 nucleotides agree with TRBD1. The CDR3 nucleotides are TGCAGTGCCCATGACAGGGGCTACGAGCAGTACTTC. Residues: CSAHDRGYEQYF.